These 23 T cell receptor beta chains were all obtained from the same sample, sequenced in a study of blood T cell repertoires in COVID-19. Profiling relied on immunoSEQ multiplex PCR, and the TCRdb table lists in-frame clones only, not all of them. The sample carries more than 80,000 clones, roughly four fifths recorded once. Sequencing used peripheral blood. The receptors here all came from an elderly woman with active or convalescent COVID-19.

This rearrangement joins TRBV29-1 to TRBJ2-5; D possibly corresponds to TRBD1 (5 bases). Trimming removed 7 bases at V and 4 bases at J, with 13 bases between. Per germline, CDR1 SQVTM and CDR2 ANQGSEA. The length of the CDR3 is 12 residues. The CDR3 coding sequence is TGCAGCGCTTCCCTAAGGGGAGAGACCCAGTACTTC. This translates into CSASLRGETQYF.

V is TRBV7-9 and J is TRBJ1-4; D gene unclear. Germline CDR1 is SEHNR and CDR2 is FQNEAQ (reference sequence). The CDR3 contains 13 residues. Deletions cut 4 bases from V and 5 bases from J, with 8 bases between. The CDR3 DNA is TGTGCCAGCAGCTCGAATGCGAATGAAAAACTGTTTTTT. Translation gives CASSSNANEKLFF. The full variable domain, with the rest looked up from reference TRBV7-9 and TRBJ1-4, is DTGVSQNPRHKITKRGQNVTFRCDPISEHNRLYWYRQTLGQGPEFLTYFQNEAQLEKSRLLSDRFSAERPKGSFSTLEIQRTEQGDSAMYLCASSSNANEKLFFGSGTQLSVL.

V usage is TRBV6-2 or TRBV6-3 and J usage is TRBJ1-4, with TRBD1 identical over 10 bases. This CDR3 is 15 amino acids long. J was trimmed by 7 bases and V by 2 bases; bases with no gene match: 4. Germline CDR1 and CDR2: MNHEY and SVGEGT. The CDR3 DNA reads TGTGCCAGCAGTTACGCGACAGGGGGCGGTGAAAAACTGTTTTTT. Translating gives CASSYATGGGEKLFF.

The chain combines TRBV6-5 with TRBJ1-5; maybe TRBD1 (6 bases). The germline V gene encodes CDR1 MNHEY and CDR2 SVGAGI. V lost 6 bases and J lost 12, with 18 bases in between. The CDR3 covers 13 residues. The CDR3 nucleotides are TGTGCCAGCAGGCCAGGGGCCCGAATACTCCAGCATTTT. It encodes CASRPGARILQHF.

CDR3 amino acids: CARRDRATNEKLFF. The CDR3 coding sequence is TGTGCCCGCCGGGACAGGGCAACTAATGAAAAACTGTTTTTT. V and J are TRBV27 and TRBJ1-4; TRBD1 matches at 9 bases. The CDR3 loop spans 14 amino acids. Germline trimming cut 11 bases from V and 0 bases from J; bases unmatched to any gene: 4. Germline V CDR1 and CDR2: MNHEY, SMNVEV (reference sequence).

The chain joins TRBV2 to TRBJ2-5, with D tentatively TRBD2 (5 bases). The germline V and J ends were trimmed by 8 bases and 2 bases, with 18 bases remaining between them. The CDR3 sequence is 15 residues long. CDR1 and CDR2 from the germline V gene are SNHLY and FYNNEI. CDR3 coding DNA: TGTGCCAGCGCCGGCGCAGCGGCCATTCAAGAGACCCAGTACTTC. It yields the protein CASAGAAAIQETQYF.

V usage is TRBV27 and J usage is TRBJ2-7, with D tentatively TRBD2 (7 bases). Germline CDR1 reads MNHEY; CDR2 reads SMNVEV (reference sequence). The ends were cut back, 5 bases at V and 4 bases at J, with 36 bases in the middle. The CDR3 length is 21 residues. The CDR3 protein is CASSTMEGYGGLGPELYEQYF. The CDR3 DNA follows: TGTGCCAGCAGTACGATGGAGGGGTACGGGGGGCTGGGGCCCGAATTATACGAGCAGTACTTC.

V usage is TRBV9 and J usage is TRBJ2-5, with 7 bases matching TRBD1. J gave up 4 bases and V 4 bases, and 4 bases lay outside the gene matches. Germline values: CDR1 SGDLS, CDR2 YYNGEE. The CDR3 is made up of 13 amino acids. DNA of the CDR3: TGTGCCAGCAGCACGGGACAGTTAGAGACCCAGTACTTC. Translating it yields CASSTGQLETQYF.

V and J are TRBV9 and TRBJ2-2, with 7 positions matching TRBD1. Germline CDR1 and CDR2: SGDLS and YYNGEE. Trimming took 4 bases from V and 1 from J; bases not matched to a gene: 4. This CDR3 contains 15 residues. The CDR3 is CASSSWTGNTGELFF. CDR3 nucleotides: TGTGCCAGCAGCTCCTGGACAGGGAACACCGGGGAGCTGTTTTTT.

J is TRBJ1-5 and V is TRBV19; 7 bases match TRBD1. J lost 5 bases, V lost 3 bases, and 7 bases had no gene match. Germline V CDR1 and CDR2: LNHDA, SQIVND (reference sequence). The CDR3 contains 15 residues. The CDR3 region has the DNA TGTGCCAGTAGTATCGACAGGGAGGTTGATCAGCCCCAGCATTTT. This gives the protein CASSIDREVDQPQHF.

V is TRBV5-1 and J is TRBJ2-7; tentatively, D is TRBD1 (5 bases). The CDR3 sequence is 16 residues long. V gave up 0 bases and J gave up 0 bases, with 13 bases separating them. Germline CDR1 SGHRS, CDR2 YFSETQ. The CDR3 loop reads CASSLGLGQGSYEQYF. The CDR3 DNA reads as TGCGCCAGCAGCTTGGGCCTGGGCCAGGGCTCCTACGAGCAGTACTTC.

The genes are TRBV7-6 and TRBJ2-1, with D possibly being TRBD1 (6 bases). The CDR3 consists of 15 residues. The ends were cut back, 2 bases at V and 5 bases at J, with 13 bases in the middle. Germline CDR1 SGHVS, CDR2 FNYEAQ. The CDR3 DNA is TGTGCCAGCAGCTTATCTCAGGGGACCAACAATGAGCAGTTCTTC. It yields the protein CASSLSQGTNNEQFF.

This chain connects TRBV10-2 to TRBJ2-2; 7 positions agree with TRBD1. In germline, CDR1 is WSHSY, CDR2 SAAADI. The CDR3 totals 15 residues. Trimming removed 7 bases from V and 6 bases from J; junction bases left unmatched: 11. The CDR3 here is CASKTGTEESGELFF. CDR3 in DNA: TGCGCCAGCAAAACCGGGACAGAAGAATCCGGGGAGCTGTTTTTT.

The chain employs TRBV7-7 and TRBJ2-5, with 7 bases lining up with TRBD2. The CDR3 spans 13 residues. The germline V gene encodes CDR1 SSHAT and CDR2 FNYEAQ (reference sequence). CDR3 in DNA: TGTGCTAGCGTCGGACTAGACCAAGAGACCCAGTACTTC. This sequence encodes CASVGLDQETQYF. The whole variable domain, filled in from reference TRBV7-7 and TRBJ2-5, reads GAGVSQSPRYKVTKRGQDVTLRCDPISSHATLYWYQQALGQGPEFLTYFNYEAQPDKSGLPSDRFSAERPEGSISTLTIQRTEQRDSAMYRCASVGLDQETQYFGPGTRLLVL.

The chain carries TRBV4-3 and TRBJ1-1, with a weak D call TRBD1 (5 bases). The CDR3 spans 14 residues. Trimming removed 0 bases at V and 3 bases at J, with 8 bases between. From germline, CDR1 is LGHNA and CDR2 YSLEER. The CDR3 DNA reads as TGCGCCAGCAGCCAAGACCAGGGTTACACTGAAGCTTTCTTT. Translation gives CASSQDQGYTEAFF.

This rearrangement joins TRBV9 to TRBJ2-3; TRBD1 is a possible D gene (6 bases). Trimming stripped 4 bases from V and 1 base from J, with 10 bases between. The germline gives CDR1 SGDLS, CDR2 YYNGEE. There are 14 residues in the CDR3. CDR3 in DNA: TGTGCCAGCAGCTCACGACAGGGCACAGATACGCAGTATTTT. Its protein is CASSSRQGTDTQYF.

J is TRBJ1-1 and V is TRBV11-1; no clear D. Trimming pared 7 bases from V and 0 bases from J, leaving 12 bases between. Germline CDR1 is SGHAT and CDR2 is FQDESV (reference sequence). This CDR3 has 14 residues. This chain's CDR3 is CASTPRGVNTEAFF. The DNA of the CDR3 is TGTGCCAGCACCCCCCGGGGAGTGAACACTGAAGCTTTCTTT.

The chain employs TRBV6-6 and TRBJ1-1; D gene ambiguous. The CDR3 is 12 amino acids. Trimming took off 6 bases at V and 6 bases at J, with 11 bases between the two ends. Looked up from germline, CDR1 is MNHNY and CDR2 is SVGAGI (reference sequence). The CDR3 reads CASSPGVSEAFF. As DNA, the CDR3 is TGTGCCAGCAGCCCCGGTGTGTCTGAAGCTTTCTTT.

The rearrangement joins TRBV11-3 to TRBJ2-7; 7 bases fit TRBD1. This CDR3 region has 13 residues. Germline V gives CDR1 SGHNT, CDR2 YENEEA. Unmatched junction bases numbered 3, after V lost 4 bases and J lost 3 bases. CDR3 sequence: CASSWRQGYEQYF. CDR3 sequence (DNA): TGTGCCAGCAGCTGGCGACAGGGCTACGAGCAGTACTTC.

The V and J genes are TRBV4-1 and TRBJ2-5, with D perhaps TRBD2 (6 bases). V shed 0 bases and J shed 2 bases, with 19 bases lying between them. Looked up from germline, CDR1 is MGHRA and CDR2 is YSYEKL. The CDR3 consists of 18 residues. CDR3: CASSQDRGGQILQETQYF. CDR3 DNA sequence: TGCGCCAGCAGCCAAGATAGAGGAGGGCAGATCCTACAAGAGACCCAGTACTTC.

The genes are TRBV27 and TRBJ1-1; D remains ambiguous. V shed 3 bases and J shed 1 base, with 6 bases lying between them. This CDR3 is built from 13 residues. Germline CDR1 and CDR2: MNHEY and SMNVEV (reference sequence). The CDR3 loop reads CASSFGSNTEAFF. The DNA of the CDR3 is TGTGCCAGCAGTTTCGGGTCGAACACTGAAGCTTTCTTT.

This chain connects TRBV7-4 to TRBJ2-5, with 7 bases lining up with TRBD1. With 5 bases clipped from V and 1 base from J, the junction kept 10 bases outside the gene matches. CDR3 length: 16 amino acids. CDR1 is SGHVT, CDR2 SQSDAQ, per germline. This CDR3 is CASSERDSGIQETQYF. The CDR3 nucleotides are TGTGCCAGCAGCGAAAGGGACAGTGGGATCCAAGAGACCCAGTACTTC.

The chain employs TRBV4-3 and TRBJ2-2; 8 bases map to TRBD2. This CDR3 has 17 amino acids. J was trimmed by 4 bases and V by 0 bases; bases with no gene match: 7. Germline CDR1 is LGHNA and CDR2 is YSLEER. This chain's CDR3 is CASSQDRAGDGTGELFF. Written as DNA, the CDR3 is TGCGCCAGCAGCCAAGATCGAGCGGGGGACGGCACCGGGGAGCTGTTTTTT.